This T cell receptor beta chain was profiled in a study of monozygotic twins with inflammatory bowel disease. Findings and caveats of the study: Between concordant and discordant twins, repertoire similarity failed to differ, a result that limited power may explain. No distinction between different T cell subtypes was possible.

The germline gives CDR1 SGHTA, CDR2 FQGNSA. CDR3 size: 12 residues. As to this clonotype: Its target is not known.

One entry per CDR3 protein, without DNA, is what TCRdb gives after re-calling the 5' RACE reads. There are about 330,000 distinct CDR3 sequences in the sample, with 2% to 2.5% held by the top ten. Input material: blood. The TCR comes from a human donor with ulcerative colitis or Crohn's disease, or a healthy co-twin of an affected twin (not recorded which). This chain uses TRBV7-2 with TRBJ2-4. The CDR3 loop reads CASSLAGNIQYF.